This TCR beta chain came from a study of low-dose radiotherapy and immunotherapy resistance in tumors. Whole-study context: Patients of Cohort 1 had 0.5 Gy fractions every 2 weeks, which summed to 6.5 Gy. Aspirin 300 mg was given orally each day for four cycles from cycle 1 day 1. Cohort 2 was treated with 1 Gy per fraction every two weeks, amounting to 13 Gy across 26 weeks.

Primers used for first-strand cDNA, a TRAV- and TRBV-specific set, covered both alpha and beta chains. TCR amplification used roughly 21 PCR cycles, a constant-region primer and a V-primer adapter. TCRdb independently ran MiXCR on the reads; one entry per CDR3 protein. In the table there are tens of thousands of distinct CDR3 sequences, less than 25% of which are singletons. V dropped 0 bases and J dropped 4 bases, with 7 bases sitting between them. The CDR3 is 14 residues long. From germline, CDR1 is MNHNY and CDR2 SVGAGI (reference sequence). Time point defined: after trial treatment. The treatment was: LDRT plus nivolumab, ipilimumab, low-dose cyclophosphamide and aspirin (RACIN trial). Each patient who was eligible had an advanced solid tumor with no tumor-infiltrating lymphocytes. By share, this clonotype ranks as medium-sized.

This sample comprised PBMCs, obtained after low-dose radiotherapy plus immunotherapy. V and J are TRBV6-6 and TRBJ2-1; D is ambiguous. The clonotype was recovered from a female donor with ovarian cancer. CDR3 in DNA: TGTGCCAGCAGTTACTCGCGAGTTTACAATGAGCAGTTCTTC. Amino acids: CASSYSRVYNEQFF.